Listed here are 21 T cell receptor beta chains from one sample, sequenced in a study of blood T cell repertoires in COVID-19. Assay used: immunoSEQ multiplex PCR; TCRdb lists only in-frame clones, some missing. This sample yields roughly 150,000 clones, of which 88% are seen a single time; 2% to 2.5% belongs to the top ten. Specimen: peripheral blood. The receptors derive from a man in his forties or fifties who had recovered from COVID-19.

The V call is TRBV6-6, the J call TRBJ1-1, with 7 bases lining up with TRBD1. In germline, CDR1 is MNHNY, CDR2 SVGAGI (reference sequence). V dropped 6 bases and J dropped 5; count of bases not matched to a gene: 9. This CDR3 is 14 amino acids long. This CDR3 is CASSSYRDRTEAFF. The CDR3 DNA reads as TGTGCCAGCAGCTCCTACCGGGACAGAACTGAAGCTTTCTTT.

V usage is TRBV5-1 and J usage is TRBJ1-4, with 7 bases that match TRBD1. The length of the CDR3 is 14 residues. Germline V lookup: CDR1 SGHRS, CDR2 YFSETQ. With 1 base clipped from V and 5 bases from J, the junction kept 2 bases outside the gene matches. The CDR3 DNA is TGCGCCAGCAGCTTGCAGGGGGAGAATGAAAAACTGTTTTTT. Its translation is CASSLQGENEKLFF.

The chain combines TRBV5-6 with TRBJ2-7; 10 bases fit TRBD1. This CDR3 has 15 residues. Germline values: CDR1 SGHDT, CDR2 YYEEEE. J was trimmed by 3 bases and V by 4 bases; bases with no gene match: 7. The CDR3 reads CASSRPGQGFYEQYF. CDR3 nucleotides: TGTGCCAGCAGCCGACCGGGACAGGGGTTCTACGAGCAGTACTTC.

Here the CDR3 reads CASSAPGRENTEAFF. The CDR3 region has the DNA TGTGCCAGCAGCGCACCGGGGCGGGAGAACACTGAAGCTTTCTTT. The chain is built from TRBV7-3 and TRBJ1-1; maybe TRBD1 (5 bases). The ends were cut back, 5 bases at V and 1 base at J, with 14 bases in the middle. This CDR3 is built from 15 residues. Germline CDR1 SGHTA, CDR2 FQGTGA.

The chain carries TRBV7-3 and TRBJ2-5; 9 bases align to TRBD2. Germline V lookup: CDR1 SGHTA, CDR2 FQGTGA. With V trimmed by 3 bases and J by 1 base, 3 bases remained unmatched. CDR3 length equals 15 residues. The CDR3 coding sequence is TGTGCCAGCAGCTTGACTAGCGGCATCCAAGAGACCCAGTACTTC. Its protein is CASSLTSGIQETQYF.

The V and J genes are TRBV3-1 (or the pseudogene TRBV3-2) and TRBJ2-5; 8 positions agree with TRBD1. This CDR3 has 15 residues. V dropped 1 base and J dropped 5; count of bases not matched to a gene: 6. Germline V gives CDR1 LGHDT, CDR2 YNNKEL (reference sequence). The CDR3 is CASSQVGQGRETQYF. The DNA of the CDR3 is TGTGCCAGCAGCCAAGTCGGACAGGGTCGGGAGACCCAGTACTTC.

This clone occurred once. The J gene is TRBJ2-7, the V gene TRBV6-2 or TRBV6-3; TRBD1 is a possible D gene (5 bases). V shed 4 bases and J shed 2 bases, with 12 bases lying between them. This CDR3 region has 14 residues. The germline V gene encodes CDR1 MNHEY and CDR2 SVGEGT. CDR3 bases: TGTGCCAGCAGTTCAGGGTCGCGAACCTACGAGCAGTACTTC. Its translation is CASSSGSRTYEQYF.

This chain uses TRBV4-1 with TRBJ2-7, with 7 bases identical to TRBD2. The CDR3 has 13 residues. Germline V lookup: CDR1 MGHRA, CDR2 YSYEKL. J lost 5 bases, V lost 11 bases, and 12 bases had no gene match. CDR3 in amino acids: CASYGGTTNEQYF. The CDR3, as DNA: TGCGCCTCGTACGGGGGGACCACAAACGAGCAGTACTTC.

The genes are TRBV5-1 and TRBJ1-2; weak D call: TRBD1 (5 bases). Germline loops: CDR1 SGHRS, CDR2 YFSETQ. V was trimmed by 4 bases and J by 5 bases, leaving 9 bases between them. CDR3 length: 12 residues. CDR3 protein: CASSKDKYGYTF. In nucleotides, the CDR3 is TGCGCCAGCAGCAAGGACAAATATGGCTACACCTTC.

The rearrangement joins TRBV6-1 to TRBJ1-1, with a tentative D call TRBD1 (5 bases). V was trimmed by 3 bases and J by 5 bases, leaving 10 bases between them. This CDR3 is 13 amino acids long. CDR1 is MNHNS and CDR2 is SASEGT in the germline V gene. The CDR3 DNA reads as TGTGCCAGCAGTGACACGGGGGGGACTGAAGCTTTCTTT. Amino acid sequence: CASSDTGGTEAFF.

This clone has just a few counts. V is TRBV18 and J is TRBJ1-6; TRBD1 might be the D (5 bases). V lost 2 bases, J lost 5 bases, and 25 bases lay in between. The CDR3 covers 20 residues. The germline CDR1 and CDR2 sequences are KGHSH and LQKENI. The CDR3 DNA is TGTGCCAGCTCACCAGTAAGGGGCCGTCACCGAACCGAAGATAATTCACCCCTCCACTTT. The encoded protein is CASSPVRGRHRTEDNSPLHF.

The rearrangement uses TRBV11-2 and TRBJ2-7, with D tentatively TRBD2 (6 bases). Germline V lookup: CDR1 SGHAT, CDR2 FQNNGV. Trimming cost V 5 bases and J 0 bases, with 14 bases left between them. CDR3 length equals 15 residues. The CDR3 DNA reads TGTGCCAGCAGCCACGGGCGGGACGTCTCCTACGAGCAGTACTTC. Its protein is CASSHGRDVSYEQYF.

About this clone itself: The germline gene is not matched at one end of the junction; a read error may be the cause. This chain uses TRBV6-2 or TRBV6-3 with TRBJ2-7; 12 bases are shared with TRBD2. The CDR3 length is 15 residues. Germline values: CDR1 MNHEY, CDR2 SVGEGT. CDR3 residues: CASSRGLAGSARGNF. The CDR3 coding sequence is TGTGCCAGCAGTCGCGGACTAGCGGGATCCGCTCGGGGGAACTTC.

CDR3 region: CASAGLSGTPKPDTQYF. CDR3 DNA sequence: TGTGCCAGCGCTGGACTTTCAGGGACTCCAAAACCAGATACGCAGTATTTT. V and J are TRBV18 and TRBJ2-3; tentative D call: TRBD2 (6 bases). Germline values: CDR1 KGHSH, CDR2 LQKENI. The V end lost 8 bases, the J end lost 4 bases, and 25 bases lay between the germline ends. The CDR3 has 17 residues. Full variable domain (remainder filled in from reference TRBV18 and TRBJ2-3): NAGVMQNPRHLVRRRGQEARLRCSPMKGHSHVYWYRQLPEEGLKFMVYLQKENIIDESGMPKERFSAEFPKEGPSILRIQQVVRGDSAAYFCASAGLSGTPKPDTQYFGPGTRLTVL.

V usage is TRBV5-1 and J usage is TRBJ1-1, with TRBD1 identical over 7 bases. J lost 1 base, V lost 3 bases, and 12 bases had no gene match. In germline, CDR1 is SGHRS, CDR2 YFSETQ. The CDR3 length is 17 residues. The CDR3 region is CASSSYRDSYSNTEAFF. CDR3 sequence (DNA): TGCGCCAGCAGCTCCTATAGGGACAGCTATTCGAACACTGAAGCTTTCTTT.

This chain links TRBV5-1 with TRBJ2-3; D is ambiguous. Germline assignment: CDR1 SGHRS and CDR2 YFSETQ. This CDR3 contains 14 residues. V lost 0 bases to trimming and J lost 5 bases, with 10 bases between them. CDR3 in DNA: TGCGCCAGCAGCTTGGAGGCGGTTGGAGATACGCAGTATTTT. It codes for CASSLEAVGDTQYF.

DNA of the CDR3: TGTCCAAAGAATGAGGCGGGGGACGGCTACACCTTC. This sequence encodes CPKNEAGDGYTF. The gene calls are TRBV9 and TRBJ1-2; D might be TRBD1 (5 bases). The germline CDR1 and CDR2 sequences are SGDLS and YYNGEE. CDR3 size: 12 residues.

The CDR3 sequence is CASSYSSDGGSYNEQFF. CDR3 DNA sequence: TGTGCCAGCAGCTATTCGAGTGACGGGGGATCCTACAATGAGCAGTTCTTC. V is TRBV7-6 and J is TRBJ2-1; tentatively, D is TRBD2 (6 bases). Germline V gene lookup returns CDR1 SGHVS and CDR2 FNYEAQ. Trimming left V 4 bases short and J 1 base short, with 17 bases between. There are 17 residues in the CDR3.

This chain links TRBV18 with TRBJ1-5; TRBD1 might be the D (5 bases). Germline CDR1 and CDR2: KGHSH and LQKENI. This CDR3 has 15 residues. The V end lost 4 bases, the J end lost 7 bases, and 17 bases lay between the germline ends. The CDR3 nucleotides read TGTGCCAGCTCACGGGCTCGGGGGAGAGACCAGCCCCAGCATTTT. This translates into CASSRARGRDQPQHF. The full variable domain, its missing parts supplied by reference TRBV18 and TRBJ1-5, is NAGVMQNPRHLVRRRGQEARLRCSPMKGHSHVYWYRQLPEEGLKFMVYLQKENIIDESGMPKERFSAEFPKEGPSILRIQQVVRGDSAAYFCASSRARGRDQPQHFGDGTRLSIL.

The chain recombines TRBV2 with TRBJ1-3, with TRBD1 matching 9 bases. J gave up 2 bases and V 4 bases, and 3 bases lay outside the gene matches. The CDR3 contains 15 residues. The germline CDR1 and CDR2 sequences are SNHLY and FYNNEI. The CDR3 coding sequence is TGTGCCAGCAGTGCCGGACAGGGGACTGGAAACACCATATATTTT. Its protein product is CASSAGQGTGNTIYF.

The gene calls are TRBV5-1 and TRBJ1-6, with D unresolved. CDR3 length: 15 residues. CDR1 and CDR2 (germline): SGHRS, YFSETQ. V was cut by 0 bases and J by 5 bases, with 9 bases left in between. For the CDR3, the DNA is TGCGCCAGCAGCTTGGGGGCAGAGAATAATTCACCCCTCCACTTT. This translates into CASSLGAENNSPLHF.